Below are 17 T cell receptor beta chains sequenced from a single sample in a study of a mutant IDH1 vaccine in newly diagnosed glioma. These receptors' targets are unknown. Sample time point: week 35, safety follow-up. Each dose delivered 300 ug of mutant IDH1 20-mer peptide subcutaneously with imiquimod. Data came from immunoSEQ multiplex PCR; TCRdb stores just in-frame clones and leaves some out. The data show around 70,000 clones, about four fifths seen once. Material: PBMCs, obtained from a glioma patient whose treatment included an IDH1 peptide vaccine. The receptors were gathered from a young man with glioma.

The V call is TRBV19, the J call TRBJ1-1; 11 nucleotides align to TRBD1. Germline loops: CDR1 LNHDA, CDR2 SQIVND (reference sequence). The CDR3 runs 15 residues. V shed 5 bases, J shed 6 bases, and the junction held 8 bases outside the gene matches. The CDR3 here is CASSPPPGQGAEAFF. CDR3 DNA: TGTGCCAGTAGTCCTCCTCCGGGACAGGGGGCTGAAGCTTTCTTT.

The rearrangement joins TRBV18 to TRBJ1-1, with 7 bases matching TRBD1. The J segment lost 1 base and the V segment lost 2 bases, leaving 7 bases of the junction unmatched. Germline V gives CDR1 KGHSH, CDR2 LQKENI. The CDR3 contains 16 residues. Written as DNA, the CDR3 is TGTGCCAGCTCACCAGTGGGAACAGGGGCGAACACTGAAGCTTTCTTT. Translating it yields CASSPVGTGANTEAFF. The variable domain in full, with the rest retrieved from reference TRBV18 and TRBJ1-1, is NAGVMQNPRHLVRRRGQEARLRCSPMKGHSHVYWYRQLPEEGLKFMVYLQKENIIDESGMPKERFSAEFPKEGPSILRIQQVVRGDSAAYFCASSPVGTGANTEAFFGQGTRLTVV.

This CDR3 is CASSESASGGAPYNEQFF. Written as DNA, the CDR3 is TGTGCCAGCAGTGAATCGGCTAGCGGGGGGGCACCCTACAATGAGCAGTTCTTC. The chain uses TRBV25-1 and TRBJ2-1; TRBD2 matches 12 bases. V shed 1 base, J shed 2 bases, and the junction held 6 bases outside the gene matches. CDR1 and CDR2 (germline): MGHDK, SYGVNS. The CDR3 consists of 18 residues.

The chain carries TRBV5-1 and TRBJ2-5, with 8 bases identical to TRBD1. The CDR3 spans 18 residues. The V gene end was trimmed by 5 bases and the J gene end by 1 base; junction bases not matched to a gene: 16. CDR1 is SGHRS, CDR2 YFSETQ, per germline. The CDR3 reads CASSSRGRTGSPQETQYF. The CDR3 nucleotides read TGCGCCAGCAGTTCGAGAGGGAGGACAGGGAGCCCCCAAGAGACCCAGTACTTC.

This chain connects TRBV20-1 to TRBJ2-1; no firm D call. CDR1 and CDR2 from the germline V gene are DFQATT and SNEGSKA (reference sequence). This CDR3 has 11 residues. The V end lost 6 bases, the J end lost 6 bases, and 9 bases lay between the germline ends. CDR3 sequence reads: CSARSPNEQFF. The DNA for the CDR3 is TGCAGTGCGAGGAGCCCCAATGAGCAGTTCTTC.

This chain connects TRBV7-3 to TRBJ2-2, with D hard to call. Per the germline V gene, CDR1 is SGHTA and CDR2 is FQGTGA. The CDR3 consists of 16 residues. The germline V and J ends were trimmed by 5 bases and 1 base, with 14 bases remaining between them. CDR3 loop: CASSHPAELNTGELFF. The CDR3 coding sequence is TGTGCCAGCAGCCACCCGGCGGAGCTGAACACCGGGGAGCTGTTTTTT.

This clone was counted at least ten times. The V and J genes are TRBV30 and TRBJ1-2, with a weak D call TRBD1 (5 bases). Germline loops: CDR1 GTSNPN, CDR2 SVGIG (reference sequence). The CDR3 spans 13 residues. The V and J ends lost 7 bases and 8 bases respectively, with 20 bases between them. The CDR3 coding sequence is TGTGCCTTTGCCCGGGACCGCCCAATAGGCTACACCTTC. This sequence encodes CAFARDRPIGYTF.

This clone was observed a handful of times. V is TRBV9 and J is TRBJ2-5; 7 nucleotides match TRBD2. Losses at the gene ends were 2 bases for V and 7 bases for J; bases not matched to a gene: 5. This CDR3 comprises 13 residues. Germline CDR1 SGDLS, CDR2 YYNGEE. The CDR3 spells CASSVSGDGTQYF. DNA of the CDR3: TGTGCCAGCAGCGTCAGCGGGGATGGGACCCAGTACTTC.

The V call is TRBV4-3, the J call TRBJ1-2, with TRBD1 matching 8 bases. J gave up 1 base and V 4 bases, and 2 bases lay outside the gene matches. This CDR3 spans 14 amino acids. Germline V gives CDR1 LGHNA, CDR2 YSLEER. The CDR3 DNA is TGCGCCAGCAGCCGCGGACAGGGTAACTATGGCTACACCTTC. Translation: CASSRGQGNYGYTF.

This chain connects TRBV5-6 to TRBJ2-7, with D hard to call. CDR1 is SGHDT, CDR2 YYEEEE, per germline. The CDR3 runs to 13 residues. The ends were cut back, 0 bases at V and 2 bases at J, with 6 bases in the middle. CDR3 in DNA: TGTGCCAGCAGCTTGGATCTCACCTACGAGCAGTACTTC. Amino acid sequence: CASSLDLTYEQYF.

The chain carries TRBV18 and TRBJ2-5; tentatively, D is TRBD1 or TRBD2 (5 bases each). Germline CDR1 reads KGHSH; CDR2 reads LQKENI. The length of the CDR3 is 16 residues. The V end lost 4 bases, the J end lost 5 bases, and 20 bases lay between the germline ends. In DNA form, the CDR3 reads TGTGCCAGCTCACAGGCCGGGACGCCACCATGGGAGACCCAGTACTTC. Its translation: CASSQAGTPPWETQYF.

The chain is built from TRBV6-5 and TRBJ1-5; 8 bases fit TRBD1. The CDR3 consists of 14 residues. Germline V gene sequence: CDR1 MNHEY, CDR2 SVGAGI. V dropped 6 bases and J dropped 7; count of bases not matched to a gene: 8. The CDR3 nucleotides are TGTGCCAGCAGCACGGACAGGGTCAGGCAGCCCCAGCATTTT. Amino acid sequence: CASSTDRVRQPQHF.

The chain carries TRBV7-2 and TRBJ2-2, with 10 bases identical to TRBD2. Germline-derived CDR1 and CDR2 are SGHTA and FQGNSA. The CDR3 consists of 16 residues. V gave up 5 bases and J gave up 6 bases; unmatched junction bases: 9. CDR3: CASSKVGLAGAGELFF. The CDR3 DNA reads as TGTGCCAGCAGCAAAGTTGGCCTAGCGGGGGCCGGGGAGCTGTTTTTT.

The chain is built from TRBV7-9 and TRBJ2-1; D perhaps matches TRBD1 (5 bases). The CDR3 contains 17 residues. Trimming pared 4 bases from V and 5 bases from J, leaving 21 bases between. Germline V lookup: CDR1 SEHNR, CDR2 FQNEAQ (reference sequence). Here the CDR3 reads CASSSSIISGNHNEQFF. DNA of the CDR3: TGTGCCAGCAGCTCCTCCATTATCTCAGGGAATCACAATGAGCAGTTCTTC.

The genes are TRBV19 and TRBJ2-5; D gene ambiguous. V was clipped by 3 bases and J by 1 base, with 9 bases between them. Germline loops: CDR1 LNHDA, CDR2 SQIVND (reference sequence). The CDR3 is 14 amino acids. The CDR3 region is CASSMGQLQETQYF. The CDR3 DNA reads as TGTGCCAGTAGTATGGGTCAGCTCCAAGAGACCCAGTACTTC. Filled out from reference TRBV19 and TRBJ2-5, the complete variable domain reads DGGITQSPKYLFRKEGQNVTLSCEQNLNHDAMYWYRQDPGQGLRLIYYSQIVNDFQKGDIAEGYSVSREKKESFPLTVTSAQKNPTAFYLCASSMGQLQETQYFGPGTRLLVL.

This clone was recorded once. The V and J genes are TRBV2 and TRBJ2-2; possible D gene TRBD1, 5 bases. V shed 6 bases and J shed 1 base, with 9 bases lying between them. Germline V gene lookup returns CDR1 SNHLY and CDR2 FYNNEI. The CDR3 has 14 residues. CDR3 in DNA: TGTGCCAGCAGGATAGACAGGAACACCGGGGAGCTGTTTTTT. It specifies CASRIDRNTGELFF.

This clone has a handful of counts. CDR3 sequence reads: CASSVEGTRTYEQYF. The CDR3, as DNA: TGTGCCAGCAGCGTAGAGGGGACGAGAACCTACGAGCAGTACTTC. This rearrangement joins TRBV9 to TRBJ2-7; the D call may be TRBD1 or TRBD2 (5 bases each). The CDR3 extends over 15 amino acids. V was cut by 0 bases and J by 2 bases, with 12 bases left in between. Germline V CDR1 and CDR2: SGDLS, YYNGEE.